Below, 8 T cell receptor beta chains from the same sample are listed, as sequenced in a study of T-cell reconstitution after alpha-beta-depleted transplantation in children. The library targeted TCRbeta and was prepared with unique molecular identifiers. TCRdb re-analysed the PCR reads in MiXCR, keeping a single row per CDR3 protein. This sample has over 150,000 distinct CDR3 sequences, with roughly 6.6% found just once. Specimen: PBMCs, collected before TCRalphabeta/CD19-depleted stem cell transplant. These receptor sequences come from a boy aged 2 to 10 with acute lymphoblastic leukemia, due to receive a stem cell transplant.

The chain links TRBV13 to TRBJ2-2; maybe TRBD1 (6 bases). Germline V gives CDR1 PRHDT, CDR2 FYEKMQ (reference sequence). V lost 5 bases and J lost 1, with 23 bases in between. The CDR3 length is 19 residues. The CDR3 nucleotides read TGTGCCAGCAGCACCGAGACACTGTTTGCAGGGGAGAACACCGGGGAGCTGTTTTTT. Its translation: CASSTETLFAGENTGELFF.

This clonotype was seen at least ten times. The chain combines TRBV29-1 with TRBJ2-1; the match to TRBD2 covers 10 bases. Germline CDR1 SQVTM, CDR2 ANQGSEA. V shed 0 bases, J shed 8 bases, and the junction held 19 bases outside the gene matches. This CDR3 contains 19 residues. The CDR3 loop reads CSVEDRGLLASGSLHEQFF. The CDR3 DNA sequence: TGCAGCGTTGAAGATCGGGGTTTATTGGCTAGCGGGAGTTTACATGAGCAGTTCTTC.

This clonotype has more than one count but fewer than ten. At one end, the junction sequence differs from germline, possibly due to a read error. The genes are TRBV28 and TRBJ2-5; no definite D call. The CDR3 loop spans 11 amino acids. Germline values: CDR1 MDHEN, CDR2 SYDVKM. CDR3 sequence: CASSLYQTQYF. The DNA of the CDR3 is TGTGCCAGCAGCTTATACCAGACCCAGTACTTC.

This clonotype was seen at least ten times. This chain joins TRBV12-3 or TRBV12-4 and TRBJ2-1, with TRBD2 matching 12 bases. The CDR3 contains 15 residues. The V and J ends lost 3 bases and 4 bases, in that order; junction bases with no gene match: 1. CDR3 amino acids: CASSFTSGGYNEQFF. Here the CDR3 DNA reads TGTGCCAGCAGTTTCACTAGCGGGGGGTACAATGAGCAGTTCTTC.

This chain uses TRBV10-3 with TRBJ2-7; TRBD2 matches 7 bases. The CDR3 covers 14 residues. The germline V gene encodes CDR1 ENHRY and CDR2 SYGVKD. J lost 7 bases, V lost 6 bases, and 12 bases had no gene match. The CDR3 region is CAISQTLVGGEQYF. The CDR3 coding sequence is TGTGCCATCAGCCAGACCCTGGTGGGGGGGGAGCAGTACTTC.

This clonotype has just a few counts. The chain carries TRBV13 and TRBJ2-7; no definite D call. The CDR3 runs 14 residues. The germline V gene encodes CDR1 PRHDT and CDR2 FYEKMQ (reference sequence). Trimming stripped 4 bases from V and 3 bases from J, with 13 bases between. The chain's CDR3 is CASSSGARFYEQYF. CDR3 DNA sequence: TGTGCCAGCAGCTCGGGCGCGCGCTTCTACGAGCAGTACTTC.

There are many counts of this clonotype. The chain links TRBV13 to TRBJ1-1; 8 nucleotides match TRBD1. With 2 bases clipped from V and 1 base from J, the junction kept 12 bases outside the gene matches. CDR3 length: 18 residues. Germline assignment: CDR1 PRHDT and CDR2 FYEKMQ (reference sequence). The chain's CDR3 is CASSLLDRGEVANTEAFF. CDR3 in DNA: TGTGCCAGCAGCTTACTAGACAGGGGAGAGGTCGCGAACACTGAAGCTTTCTTT.

This clonotype appeared many times. The V gene is TRBV7-8, the J gene TRBJ1-2, with TRBD1 as a possible D gene (6 bases). Germline values: CDR1 SGHVS, CDR2 FQNEAQ. The CDR3 runs to 14 residues. V lost 3 bases, J lost 6 bases, and 14 bases lay in between. This CDR3 reads CASSLMTGFNGYTF. CDR3 bases: TGTGCCAGCAGCTTGATGACAGGATTTAATGGCTACACCTTC. The whole variable domain, remainder taken from reference TRBV7-8 and TRBJ1-2, is GAGVSQSPRYKVAKRGQDVALRCDPISGHVSLFWYQQALGQGPEFLTYFQNEAQLDKSGLPSDRFFAERPEGSVSTLKIQRTQQEDSAVYLCASSLMTGFNGYTFGSGTRLTVV.